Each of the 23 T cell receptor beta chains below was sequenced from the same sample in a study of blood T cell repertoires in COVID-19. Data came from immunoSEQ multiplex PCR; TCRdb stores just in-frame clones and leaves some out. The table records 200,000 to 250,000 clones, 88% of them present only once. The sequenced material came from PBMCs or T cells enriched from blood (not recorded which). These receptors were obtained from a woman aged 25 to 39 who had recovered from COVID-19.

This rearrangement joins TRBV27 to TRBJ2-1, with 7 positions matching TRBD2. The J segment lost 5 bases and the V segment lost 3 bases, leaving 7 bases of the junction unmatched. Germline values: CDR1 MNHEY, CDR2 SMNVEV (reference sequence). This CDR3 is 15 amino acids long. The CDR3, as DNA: TGTGCCAGCAGTTTTAGGCAGGGAGGGAACAATGAGCAGTTCTTC. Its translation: CASSFRQGGNNEQFF.

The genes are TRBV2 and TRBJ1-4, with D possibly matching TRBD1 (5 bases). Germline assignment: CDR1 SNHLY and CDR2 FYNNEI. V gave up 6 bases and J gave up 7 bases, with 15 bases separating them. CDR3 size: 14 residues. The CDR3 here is CASRKESGSEKLFF. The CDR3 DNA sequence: TGTGCCAGCAGAAAGGAGTCAGGGTCTGAAAAACTGTTTTTT.

The chain's CDR3 is CASSSYTGGEYEQYF. For the CDR3, the DNA is TGTGCCAGCAGTTCATACACAGGGGGCGAGTACGAGCAGTACTTC. V usage is TRBV27 and J usage is TRBJ2-7; TRBD1 matches at 9 bases. CDR3 size: 15 residues. With 4 bases clipped from V and 4 bases from J, the junction kept 8 bases outside the gene matches. The germline gives CDR1 MNHEY, CDR2 SMNVEV (reference sequence).

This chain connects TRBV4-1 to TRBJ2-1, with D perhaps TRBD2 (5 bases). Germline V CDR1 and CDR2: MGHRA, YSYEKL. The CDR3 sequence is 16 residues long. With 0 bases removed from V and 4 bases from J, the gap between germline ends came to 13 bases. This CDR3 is CASSQEGERVYNEQFF. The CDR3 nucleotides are TGCGCCAGCAGCCAAGAAGGCGAGAGGGTTTACAATGAGCAGTTCTTC.

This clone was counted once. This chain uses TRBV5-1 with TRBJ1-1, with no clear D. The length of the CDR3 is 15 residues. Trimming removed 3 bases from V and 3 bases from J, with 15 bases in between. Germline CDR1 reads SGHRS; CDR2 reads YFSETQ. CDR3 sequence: CASSSEPGSDTEAFF. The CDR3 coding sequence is TGCGCCAGCAGCTCCGAACCCGGAAGCGACACTGAAGCTTTCTTT.

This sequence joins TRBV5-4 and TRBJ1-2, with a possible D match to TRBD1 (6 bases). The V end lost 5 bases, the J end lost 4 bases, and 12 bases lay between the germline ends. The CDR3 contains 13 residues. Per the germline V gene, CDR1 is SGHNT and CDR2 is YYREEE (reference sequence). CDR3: CASRRTASYGYTF. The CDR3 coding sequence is TGTGCCAGCAGGCGGACAGCCAGCTATGGCTACACCTTC.

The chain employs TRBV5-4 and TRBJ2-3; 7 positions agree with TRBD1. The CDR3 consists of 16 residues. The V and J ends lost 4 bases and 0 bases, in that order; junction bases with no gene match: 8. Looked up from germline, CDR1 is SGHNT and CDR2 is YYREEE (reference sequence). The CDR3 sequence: CASSREGARSTDTQYF. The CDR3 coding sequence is TGTGCCAGCAGCCGAGAGGGGGCGCGTAGCACAGATACGCAGTATTTT.

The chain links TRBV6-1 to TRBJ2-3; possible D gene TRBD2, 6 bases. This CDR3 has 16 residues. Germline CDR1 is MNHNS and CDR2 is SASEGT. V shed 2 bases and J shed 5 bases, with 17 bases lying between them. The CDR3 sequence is CASSELEIAEVDTQYF. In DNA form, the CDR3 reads TGTGCCAGCAGTGAACTGGAAATAGCGGAGGTAGATACGCAGTATTTT.

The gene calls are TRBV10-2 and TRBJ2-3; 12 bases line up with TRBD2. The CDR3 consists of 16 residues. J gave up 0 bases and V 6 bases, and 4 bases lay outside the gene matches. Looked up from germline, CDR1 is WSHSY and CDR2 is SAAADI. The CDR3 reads CASRGLAGTSTDTQYF. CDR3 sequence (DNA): TGCGCCAGCAGGGGACTAGCGGGTACTAGCACAGATACGCAGTATTTT.

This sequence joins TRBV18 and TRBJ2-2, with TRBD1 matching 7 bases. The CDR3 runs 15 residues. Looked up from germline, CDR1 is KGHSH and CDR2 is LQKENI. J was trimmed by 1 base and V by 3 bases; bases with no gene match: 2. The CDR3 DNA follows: TGTGCCAGCTCACCTAGACAGGGGAACACCGGGGAGCTGTTTTTT. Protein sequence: CASSPRQGNTGELFF.

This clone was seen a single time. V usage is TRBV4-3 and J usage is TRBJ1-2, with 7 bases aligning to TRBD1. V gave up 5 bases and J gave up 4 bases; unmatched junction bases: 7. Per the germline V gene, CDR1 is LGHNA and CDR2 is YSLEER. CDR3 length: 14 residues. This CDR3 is CASSSDREVYGYTF. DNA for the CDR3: TGCGCCAGCAGCTCTGACAGGGAGGTCTATGGCTACACCTTC.

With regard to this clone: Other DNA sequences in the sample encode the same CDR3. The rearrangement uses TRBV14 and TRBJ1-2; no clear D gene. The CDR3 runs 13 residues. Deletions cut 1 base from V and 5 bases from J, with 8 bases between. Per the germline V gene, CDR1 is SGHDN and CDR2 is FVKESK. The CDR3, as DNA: TGTGCCAGCAGCCAAGGGCAAGATTATGGCTACACCTTC. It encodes CASSQGQDYGYTF.

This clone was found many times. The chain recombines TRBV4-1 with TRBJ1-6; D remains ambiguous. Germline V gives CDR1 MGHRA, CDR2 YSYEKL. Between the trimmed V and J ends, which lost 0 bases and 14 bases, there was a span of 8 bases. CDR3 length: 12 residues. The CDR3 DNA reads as TGCGCCAGCAGCCAAGACGGAGGAACCCTCCACTTT. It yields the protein CASSQDGGTLHF.

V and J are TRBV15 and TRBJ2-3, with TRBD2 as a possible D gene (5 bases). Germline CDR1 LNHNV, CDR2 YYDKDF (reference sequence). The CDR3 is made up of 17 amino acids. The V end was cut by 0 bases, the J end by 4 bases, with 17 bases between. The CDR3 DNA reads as TGTGCCACCAGCAGAGAGCCGTTCGCGGGCGCGGCAGATACGCAGTATTTT. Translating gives CATSREPFAGAADTQYF.

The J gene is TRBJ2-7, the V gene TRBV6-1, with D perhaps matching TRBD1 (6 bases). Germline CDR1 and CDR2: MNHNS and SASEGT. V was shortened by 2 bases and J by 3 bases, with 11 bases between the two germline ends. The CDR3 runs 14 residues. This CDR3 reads CASSEPGQNYEQYF. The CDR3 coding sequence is TGTGCCAGCAGTGAACCCGGACAGAACTACGAGCAGTACTTC.

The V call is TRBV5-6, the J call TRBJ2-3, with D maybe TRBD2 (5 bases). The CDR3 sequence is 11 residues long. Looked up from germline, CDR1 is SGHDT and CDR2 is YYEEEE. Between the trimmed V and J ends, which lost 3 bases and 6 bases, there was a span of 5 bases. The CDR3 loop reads CASSSSDTQYF. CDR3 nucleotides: TGTGCCAGCAGCTCTAGCGATACGCAGTATTTT.

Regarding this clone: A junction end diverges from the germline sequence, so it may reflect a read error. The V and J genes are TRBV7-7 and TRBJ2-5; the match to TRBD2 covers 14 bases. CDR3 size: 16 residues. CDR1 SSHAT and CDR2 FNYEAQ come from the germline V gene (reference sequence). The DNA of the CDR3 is TGTGCTAGCAGCCCGGGACTAGCGGGGGCCCAAGAGACCCAGTACTTC. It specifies CASSPGLAGAQETQYF. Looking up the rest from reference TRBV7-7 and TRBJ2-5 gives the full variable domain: GAGVSQSPRYKVTKRGQDVTLRCDPISSHATLYWYQQALGQGPEFLTYFNYEAQPDKSGLPSDRFSAERPEGSISTLTIQRTEQRDSAMYRCASSPGLAGAQETQYFGPGTRLLVL.

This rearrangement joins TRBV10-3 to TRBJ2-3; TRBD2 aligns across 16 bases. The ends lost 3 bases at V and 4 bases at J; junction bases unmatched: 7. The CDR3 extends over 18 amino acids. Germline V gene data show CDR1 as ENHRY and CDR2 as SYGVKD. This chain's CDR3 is CAISEPGLAGGQADTQYF. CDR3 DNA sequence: TGTGCCATCAGTGAACCGGGACTAGCGGGGGGGCAGGCAGATACGCAGTATTTT.

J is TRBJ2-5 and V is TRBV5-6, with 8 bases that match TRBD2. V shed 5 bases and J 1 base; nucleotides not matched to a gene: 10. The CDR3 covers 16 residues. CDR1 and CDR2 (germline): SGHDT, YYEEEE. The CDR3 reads CASSPDAGGPQETQYF. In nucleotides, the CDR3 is TGTGCCAGCAGTCCGGACGCGGGGGGCCCCCAAGAGACCCAGTACTTC.

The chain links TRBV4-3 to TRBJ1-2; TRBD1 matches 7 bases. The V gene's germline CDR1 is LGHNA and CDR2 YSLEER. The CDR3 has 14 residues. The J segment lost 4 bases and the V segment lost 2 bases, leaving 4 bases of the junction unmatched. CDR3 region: CASSQTGTVYGYTF. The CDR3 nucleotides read TGCGCCAGCAGCCAAACCGGGACAGTCTATGGCTACACCTTC.

The CDR3 region is CASTPGGYEQFF. The CDR3 region has the DNA TGTGCCAGTACCCCGGGGGGGTATGAGCAGTTCTTC. The gene calls are TRBV19 and TRBJ2-1; TRBD2 agrees at 8 bases. Germline trimming cut 7 bases from V and 8 bases from J; bases unmatched to any gene: 4. The length of the CDR3 is 12 residues. Germline CDR1 reads LNHDA; CDR2 reads SQIVND (reference sequence).

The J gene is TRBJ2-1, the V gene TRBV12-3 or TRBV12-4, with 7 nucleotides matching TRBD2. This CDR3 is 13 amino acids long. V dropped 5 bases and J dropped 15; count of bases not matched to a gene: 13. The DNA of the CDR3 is TGTGCCAGCAGTAGAGGCCGGGGACTAAGTCCGTTCTTC. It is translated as CASSRGRGLSPFF.

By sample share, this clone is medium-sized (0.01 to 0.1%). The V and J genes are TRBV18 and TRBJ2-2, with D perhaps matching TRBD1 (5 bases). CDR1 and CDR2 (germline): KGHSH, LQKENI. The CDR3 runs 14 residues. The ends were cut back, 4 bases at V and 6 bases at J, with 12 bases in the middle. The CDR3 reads CASSLVQGPGELFF. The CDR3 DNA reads TGTGCCAGCTCACTTGTTCAGGGCCCCGGGGAGCTGTTTTTT.